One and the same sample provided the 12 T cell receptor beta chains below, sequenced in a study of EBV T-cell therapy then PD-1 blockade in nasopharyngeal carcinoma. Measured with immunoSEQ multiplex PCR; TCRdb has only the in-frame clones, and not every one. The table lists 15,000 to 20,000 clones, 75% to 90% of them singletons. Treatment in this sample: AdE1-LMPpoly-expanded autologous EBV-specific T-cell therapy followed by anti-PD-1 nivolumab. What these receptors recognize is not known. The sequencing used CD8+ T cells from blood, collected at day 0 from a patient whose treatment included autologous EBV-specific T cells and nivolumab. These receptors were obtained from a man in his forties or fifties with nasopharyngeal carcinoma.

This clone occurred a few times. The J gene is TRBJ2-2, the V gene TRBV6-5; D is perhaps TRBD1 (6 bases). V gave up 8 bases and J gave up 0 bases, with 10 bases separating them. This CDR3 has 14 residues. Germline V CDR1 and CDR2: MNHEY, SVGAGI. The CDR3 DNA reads TGTGCCAGCCGAAGGACAGCGAACACCGGGGAGCTGTTTTTT. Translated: CASRRTANTGELFF.

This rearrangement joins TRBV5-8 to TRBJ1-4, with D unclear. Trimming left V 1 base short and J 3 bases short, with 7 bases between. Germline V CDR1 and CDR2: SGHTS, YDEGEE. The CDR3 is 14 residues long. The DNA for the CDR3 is TGTGCCAGCAGCTTGTATCCGGCTAATGAAAAACTGTTTTTT. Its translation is CASSLYPANEKLFF. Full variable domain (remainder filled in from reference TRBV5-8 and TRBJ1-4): EAGVTQSPTHLIKTRGQQATLRCSPISGHTSVYWYQQALGLGLQFLLWYDEGEERNRGNFPPRFSGRQFPNYSSELNVNALELEDSALYLCASSLYPANEKLFFGSGTQLSVL.

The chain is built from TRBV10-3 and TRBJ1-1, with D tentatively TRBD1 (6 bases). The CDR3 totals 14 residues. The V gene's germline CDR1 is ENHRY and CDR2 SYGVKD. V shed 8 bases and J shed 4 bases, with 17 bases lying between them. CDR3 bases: TGTGCCATCGGGTTGGCAGGGGATGGCACTGAAGCTTTCTTT. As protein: CAIGLAGDGTEAFF.

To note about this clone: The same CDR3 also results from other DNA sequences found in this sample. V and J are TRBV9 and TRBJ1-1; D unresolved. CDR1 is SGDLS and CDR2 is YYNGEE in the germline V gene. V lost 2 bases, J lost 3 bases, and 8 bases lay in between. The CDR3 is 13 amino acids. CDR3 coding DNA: TGTGCCAGCAGCGTGGGTGGGGACACTGAAGCTTTCTTT. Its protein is CASSVGGDTEAFF. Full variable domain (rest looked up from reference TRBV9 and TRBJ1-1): DSGVTQTPKHLITATGQRVTLRCSPRSGDLSVYWYQQSLDQGLQFLIQYYNGEERAKGNILERFSAQQFPDLHSELNLSSLELGDSALYFCASSVGGDTEAFFGQGTRLTVV.

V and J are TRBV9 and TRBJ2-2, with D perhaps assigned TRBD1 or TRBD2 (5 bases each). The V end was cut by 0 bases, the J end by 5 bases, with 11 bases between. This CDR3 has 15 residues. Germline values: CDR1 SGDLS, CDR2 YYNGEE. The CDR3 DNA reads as TGTGCCAGCAGCGTAGTGAGGGGCTTTACCGGGGAGCTGTTTTTT. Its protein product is CASSVVRGFTGELFF.

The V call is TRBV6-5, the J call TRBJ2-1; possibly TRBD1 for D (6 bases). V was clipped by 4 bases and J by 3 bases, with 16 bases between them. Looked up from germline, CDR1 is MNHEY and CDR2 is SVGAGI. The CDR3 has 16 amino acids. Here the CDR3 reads CASSLTQGYYYNEQFF. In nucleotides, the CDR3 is TGTGCCAGCAGTTTAACACAGGGATATTACTACAATGAGCAGTTCTTC.

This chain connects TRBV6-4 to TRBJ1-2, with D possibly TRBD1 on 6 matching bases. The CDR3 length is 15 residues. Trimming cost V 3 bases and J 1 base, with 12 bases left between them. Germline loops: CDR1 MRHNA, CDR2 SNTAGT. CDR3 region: CASSEGGTINYGYTF. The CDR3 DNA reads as TGTGCCAGCAGTGAAGGTGGGACAATTAACTATGGCTACACCTTC.

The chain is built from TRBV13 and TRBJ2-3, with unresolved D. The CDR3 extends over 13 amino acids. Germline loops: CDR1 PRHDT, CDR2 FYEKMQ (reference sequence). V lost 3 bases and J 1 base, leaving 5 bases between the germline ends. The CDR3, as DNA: TGTGCCAGCAGCTTGTTTCGCACAGATACGCAGTATTTT. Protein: CASSLFRTDTQYF.

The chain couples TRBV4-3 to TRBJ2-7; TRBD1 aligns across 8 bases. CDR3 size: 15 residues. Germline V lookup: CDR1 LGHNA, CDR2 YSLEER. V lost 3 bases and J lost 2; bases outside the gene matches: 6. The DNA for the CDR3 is TGCGCCAGCAGCCATGGGACAGGCCTTACCTACGAGCAGTACTTC. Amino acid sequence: CASSHGTGLTYEQYF.

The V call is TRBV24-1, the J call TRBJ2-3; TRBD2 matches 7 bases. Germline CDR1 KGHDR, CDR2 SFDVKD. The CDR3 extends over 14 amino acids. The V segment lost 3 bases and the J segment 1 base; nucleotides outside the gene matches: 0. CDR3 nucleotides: TGTGCCACCAGTGATCTAGCGGGCACAGATACGCAGTATTTT. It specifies CATSDLAGTDTQYF.

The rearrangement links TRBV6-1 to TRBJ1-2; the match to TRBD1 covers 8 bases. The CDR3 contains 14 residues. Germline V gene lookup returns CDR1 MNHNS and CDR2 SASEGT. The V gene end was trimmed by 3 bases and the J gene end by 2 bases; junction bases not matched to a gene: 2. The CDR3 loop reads CASSEGDRNYGYTF. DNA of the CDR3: TGTGCCAGCAGTGAGGGGGACAGGAACTATGGCTACACCTTC.

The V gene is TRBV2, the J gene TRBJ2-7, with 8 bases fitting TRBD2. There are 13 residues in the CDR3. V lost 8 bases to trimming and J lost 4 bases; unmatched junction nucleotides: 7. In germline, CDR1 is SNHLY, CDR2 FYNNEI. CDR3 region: CASAREGTYEQYF. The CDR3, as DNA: TGTGCCAGCGCCCGGGAGGGGACATACGAGCAGTACTTC. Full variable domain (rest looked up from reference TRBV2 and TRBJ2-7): EPEVTQTPSHQVTQMGQEVILRCVPISNHLYFYWYRQILGQKVEFLVSFYNNEISEKSEIFDDQFSVERPDGSNFTLKIRSTKLEDSAMYFCASAREGTYEQYFGPGTRLTVT.